These 24 T cell receptor beta chains were all obtained from the same sample, sequenced in a study of blood T cell repertoires in COVID-19. Some clones are missing from TCRdb's copy, which holds only in-frame ones; the method was immunoSEQ multiplex PCR. The sample shows tens of thousands of clones, around 90% of them seen only once. Specimen: peripheral blood. These receptors were obtained from a man between 60 and 70 years old with acute or convalescent COVID-19.

This clone occurred a few times. The V gene is TRBV19, the J gene TRBJ1-1; possible D gene TRBD1, 6 bases. The germline gives CDR1 LNHDA, CDR2 SQIVND (reference sequence). This CDR3 has 15 residues. V was cut by 5 bases and J by 0 bases, with 13 bases left in between. The CDR3 DNA reads TGTGCCAGTAGTTTTACAGGGTCCATGAACACTGAAGCTTTCTTT. This codes for CASSFTGSMNTEAFF.

The chain uses TRBV7-3 and TRBJ2-1, with a weak D call TRBD1 (8 bases). This CDR3 is 15 amino acids long. Per the germline V gene, CDR1 is SGHTA and CDR2 is FQGTGA. The ends were cut back, 2 bases at V and 7 bases at J, with 15 bases in the middle. CDR3 sequence: CASSLGQGGRNEQFF. CDR3 coding DNA: TGTGCCAGCAGCTTAGGACAGGGAGGGCGTAATGAGCAGTTCTTC.

The chain carries TRBV7-9 and TRBJ1-2; a possible D gene is TRBD1 (6 bases). Trimming took off 3 bases at V and 2 bases at J, with 13 bases between the two ends. The CDR3 spans 15 residues. Germline V gives CDR1 SEHNR, CDR2 FQNEAQ (reference sequence). The CDR3 DNA sequence: TGTGCCAGCAGCTTGGACAGAAACTACAACTATGGCTACACCTTC. It yields the protein CASSLDRNYNYGYTF.

The chain combines TRBV28 with TRBJ2-7, with D possibly matching TRBD2 (5 bases). Trimming removed 2 bases from V and 3 bases from J, with 14 bases in between. Germline V gene sequence: CDR1 MDHEN, CDR2 SYDVKM. This CDR3 is built from 15 residues. The CDR3 DNA is TGTGCCAGCAGTTTAAGACCAACGAGGGACTACGAGCAGTACTTC. It yields the protein CASSLRPTRDYEQYF.

This clone has a single count. The chain carries TRBV5-3 and TRBJ1-2; TRBD1 agrees at 8 bases. Being an ORF, TRBV5-3 has a function that is uncertain. The trim removed 0 bases at V and 8 bases at J, leaving 9 bases unmatched. This CDR3 has 15 residues. CDR3 DNA: TGTGCCAGAAGCTTGGCGAGGACAGGGAGGAAGGGCTACACCTTC. This translates into CARSLARTGRKGYTF.

The chain links TRBV19 to TRBJ2-2, with no clear D. Germline CDR1 LNHDA, CDR2 SQIVND (reference sequence). The CDR3 consists of 14 residues. V was pared by 6 bases and J by 1 base, with 9 bases between. The CDR3 reads CASRMAGNTGELFF. The CDR3 DNA reads as TGTGCCAGTAGGATGGCTGGGAACACCGGGGAGCTGTTTTTT.

This chain connects TRBV6-5 to TRBJ2-7, with 11 bases that match TRBD2. Germline V gives CDR1 MNHEY, CDR2 SVGAGI. The CDR3 spans 15 residues. V gave up 2 bases and J gave up 3 bases; unmatched junction bases: 3. The CDR3 protein is CASSYGGTSGYEQYF. In DNA, the CDR3 is TGTGCCAGCAGTTACGGCGGGACTAGCGGCTACGAGCAGTACTTC.

The chain combines TRBV7-2 with TRBJ1-2, with a tentative D call TRBD1 (5 bases). The V gene's germline CDR1 is SGHTA and CDR2 FQGNSA. The CDR3 covers 14 residues. The V end lost 3 bases, the J end lost 8 bases, and 16 bases lay between the germline ends. In DNA, the CDR3 is TGTGCCAGCAGCTTCTCCGGGACTTCCGCAGGCTACACCTTC. Translation: CASSFSGTSAGYTF.

CDR3 sequence reads: CASSLGGGPFF. The CDR3 DNA reads as TGTGCCAGCAGCTTAGGCGGGGGCCCGTTCTTC. J is TRBJ2-1 and V is TRBV7-8; D is possibly TRBD2 (7 bases). Germline V gene sequence: CDR1 SGHVS, CDR2 FQNEAQ. Between the trimmed V and J ends, which lost 1 base and 15 bases, there was a span of 10 bases. The CDR3 extends over 11 amino acids.

The chain links TRBV7-2 to TRBJ1-3, with D possibly matching TRBD1 (5 bases). V was shortened by 2 bases and J by 0 bases, with 11 bases between the two germline ends. The germline gives CDR1 SGHTA, CDR2 FQGNSA. This CDR3 has 16 residues. Here the CDR3 reads CASSLKDRYSGNTIYF. The CDR3, as DNA: TGTGCCAGCAGCTTAAAAGACAGATACTCTGGAAACACCATATATTTT. Looking up the rest from reference TRBV7-2 and TRBJ1-3 gives the full variable domain: GAGVSQSPSNKVTEKGKDVELRCDPISGHTALYWYRQSLGQGLEFLIYFQGNSAPDKSGLPSDRFSAERTGGSVSTLTIQRTQQEDSAVYLCASSLKDRYSGNTIYFGEGSWLTVV.

This clone was recorded only once. The chain carries TRBV5-1 and TRBJ2-1, with 7 bases fitting TRBD2. The CDR3 has 13 amino acids. Trimming removed 4 bases from V and 3 bases from J; junction bases left unmatched: 1. From germline, CDR1 is SGHRS and CDR2 YFSETQ. CDR3 in DNA: TGCGCCAGCAGCGGGAGGGGCTACAATGAGCAGTTCTTC. It encodes CASSGRGYNEQFF.

The genes are TRBV29-1 and TRBJ1-2; 8 bases are a match to TRBD1. CDR3 length equals 13 residues. The V segment lost 5 bases and the J segment 2 bases; nucleotides outside the gene matches: 4. Germline assignment: CDR1 SQVTM and CDR2 ANQGSEA. The CDR3 sequence: CSVPGTGNYGYTF. DNA of the CDR3: TGCAGCGTTCCCGGGACAGGAAACTATGGCTACACCTTC.

This clone was recorded only once. This chain links TRBV30 with TRBJ2-1, with TRBD1 identical over 7 bases. Germline lookup yields CDR1 GTSNPN and CDR2 SVGIG (reference sequence). V lost 2 bases and J lost 9; bases outside the gene matches: 7. CDR3 length: 13 residues. The CDR3 is CAWSLNRGPEQFF. DNA of the CDR3: TGTGCCTGGAGTCTCAACAGGGGACCTGAGCAGTTCTTC.

This clone was detected only once. The rearrangement links TRBV24-1 to TRBJ1-1; D remains ambiguous. Germline-derived CDR1 and CDR2 are KGHDR and SFDVKD. The CDR3 loop spans 15 amino acids. Trimming stripped 4 bases from V and 1 base from J, with 12 bases between. The CDR3 protein is CATSESGRENTEAFF. As DNA, the CDR3 is TGTGCCACCAGTGAATCTGGACGGGAGAACACTGAAGCTTTCTTT.

V usage is TRBV28 and J usage is TRBJ2-3, with D unresolved. The V gene's germline CDR1 is MDHEN and CDR2 SYDVKM. The CDR3 totals 12 residues. Trimming stripped 3 bases from V and 7 bases from J, with 8 bases between. CDR3 DNA sequence: TGTGCCAGCAGTTTGGGCTTTAATACGCAGTATTTT. Amino acid sequence: CASSLGFNTQYF.

V and J are TRBV6-5 and TRBJ2-3; D unresolved. In germline, CDR1 is MNHEY, CDR2 SVGAGI. CDR3 length: 12 amino acids. V lost 6 bases and J lost 3, with 7 bases in between. The CDR3 protein is CASRFPTDTQYF. CDR3 nucleotide sequence: TGTGCCAGCAGGTTCCCAACAGATACGCAGTATTTT.

The chain links TRBV11-2 to TRBJ2-3; 9 nucleotides match TRBD2. Germline V lookup: CDR1 SGHAT, CDR2 FQNNGV. This CDR3 contains 16 residues. The ends lost 3 bases at V and 3 bases at J; junction bases unmatched: 7. CDR3 region: CASSFRASGMTDTQYF. The CDR3 DNA reads TGTGCCAGCAGCTTTCGGGCTAGCGGGATGACAGATACGCAGTATTTT.

This chain links TRBV15 with TRBJ1-3, with D perhaps TRBD1 (6 bases). CDR1 is LNHNV and CDR2 is YYDKDF in the germline V gene (reference sequence). The CDR3 is 17 amino acids. V lost 1 base, J lost 3 bases, and 16 bases lay in between. The chain's CDR3 is CATSRALDRPDGNTIYF. CDR3 sequence (DNA): TGTGCCACCAGCAGAGCCTTGGACAGACCCGATGGAAACACCATATATTTT.

The chain couples TRBV12-5 to TRBJ2-3, with 12 bases aligning to TRBD1. The CDR3 has 16 residues. Germline V lookup: CDR1 LGHNT, CDR2 FRNRAP. With 6 bases clipped from V and 6 bases from J, the junction kept 10 bases outside the gene matches. The chain's CDR3 is CASGVDGTGGADTQYF. CDR3 DNA: TGTGCTAGTGGAGTCGACGGGACAGGGGGCGCGGATACGCAGTATTTT. The full variable domain, its missing parts supplied by reference TRBV12-5 and TRBJ2-3, is DARVTQTPRHKVTEMGQEVTMRCQPILGHNTVFWYRQTMMQGLELLAYFRNRAPLDDSGMPKDRFSAEMPDATLATLKIQPSEPRDSAVYFCASGVDGTGGADTQYFGPGTRLTVL.

The genes are TRBV4-3 and TRBJ1-1, with D unclear. Deletions cut 3 bases from V and 1 base from J, with 15 bases between. Germline loops: CDR1 LGHNA, CDR2 YSLEER. This CDR3 is 16 amino acids long. DNA of the CDR3: TGCGCCAGCAGCCACATGCCCCGGGAACCGAACACTGAAGCTTTCTTT. Translated: CASSHMPREPNTEAFF.

The chain has TRBV27 and TRBJ2-7; TRBD1 matches 8 bases. V shed 3 bases and J 2 bases; nucleotides not matched to a gene: 0. Germline V gene sequence: CDR1 MNHEY, CDR2 SMNVEV (reference sequence). This CDR3 has 13 amino acids. The CDR3 here is CASSLDRAYEQYF. CDR3 coding DNA: TGTGCCAGCAGTTTGGACAGGGCCTACGAGCAGTACTTC.

This chain connects TRBV3-1 (or the pseudogene TRBV3-2) to TRBJ1-1; a weak D match, TRBD1 (5 bases). This CDR3 has 13 residues. Per germline, CDR1 LGHDT and CDR2 YNNKEL (reference sequence). V was pared by 8 bases and J by 4 bases, with 14 bases between. CDR3 sequence (DNA): TGTGCCAGCCGAGACAGACAGATCACTGAAGCTTTCTTT. Translating it yields CASRDRQITEAFF.

This sequence joins TRBV6-2 or TRBV6-3 and TRBJ1-1, with D uncertain. The CDR3 covers 15 residues. In germline, CDR1 is MNHEY, CDR2 SVGEGT. The V and J ends lost 2 bases and 5 bases respectively, with 15 bases between them. The CDR3 nucleotides are TGTGCCAGCAGTTACCTAGCGGATATAGCTACTGAAGCTTTCTTT. It yields the protein CASSYLADIATEAFF.

The V and J genes are TRBV5-1 and TRBJ2-3; 8 bases match TRBD2. This CDR3 contains 15 residues. Germline CDR1 reads SGHRS; CDR2 reads YFSETQ. Trimming at V came to 4 bases and at J to 0 bases, leaving 4 bases not matched to a gene. In nucleotides, the CDR3 is TGCGCCAGCAGCCCGGGGGGGGCTAGCACAGATACGCAGTATTTT. This translates into CASSPGGASTDTQYF.